The subject of this entry is one T cell receptor beta chain. This clonotype was recorded many times. Its antigen is still unknown. Base qualities are not at hand, and no much larger clone is one base apart. This entry belongs to a study of neurological immune-mediated disorders (dated by TCRdb to between 2017 and 2020). A note on the overall study: The study compared peripheral blood TCR-beta repertoires of HTLV-I-associated myelopathy (HAM/TSP) patients, multiple sclerosis patients and healthy controls using UMI-based sequencing. The approximately 110 TCR-beta libraries included longitudinal samples, technical triplicates and paired sorted CD4+ and CD8+ T-cell subsets alongside PBMC samples. The cohort included approximately 68 subjects: some 15 with HAM/TSP, roughly 35 with multiple sclerosis, and around 20 healthy controls.

cDNA was synthesized by template-switch 5'RACE using a primer carrying a 10-nucleotide random unique molecular identifier by which each TCR transcript was tagged. Each sequencing run produced over 190 million TCR-beta sequences covering 15-18 subjects. The RNeasy kit was used for extraction of total RNA. Using the KAPA Real-time Library Amplification kit, TCR-beta VDJ regions were amplified with primers for the TCR constant region and the 5'RACE anchor. A first PCR added sample indexes and Illumina adaptors, and a second PCR then raised library yield. After Ampure bead purification, the roughly 650 bp TCR product was size-selected on a 2% E-gel SizeSelection system. Library quality was checked on a Bioanalyzer, concentration was measured with Qubit, and libraries were quantified with the Kapa Library Quantification kit before pooling. Libraries were sequenced paired-end 2 x 150 bp on an Illumina HiSeq 2500. To increase sequence diversity, roughly 23-30% phiX was spiked into each library pool. Turning to the authors' computational methods: Quality-filtered reads were processed with the UMI-based MiGEC pipeline, which removed over 75% of raw TCR sequences during error correction. VDJ genes were aligned to IMGT germline references, and each clonotype was defined by a unique CDR3 amino acid sequence together with V-J genes. Clonal expansion, Shannon diversity and CDR3 relatedness (CalcPairwiseDistances, ClusterSamples) were evaluated with VDJtools, and phylogenetic trees were built with CLCbio workbench. Expanded clones were defined as having at least 8 unique UMIs, based on coefficient-of-variation modelling across technical triplicates. TCRdb handled the public reads itself, with Q25 trimming in fastp and clone calling in MiXCR, and kept productive beta chains. Rows with a matching CDR3 protein are joined into one entry that keeps the most common DNA and genes. V and J calls and clone size were set by TCRdb, not the authors. The sample profile shows around 30,000 distinct CDR3 sequences; under 6% of them were found once. 23% of the sample is in the top ten clones.

CDR1 and CDR2 were assigned from the germline V gene as SQVTM and ANQGSEA. The CDR3 sequence holds 14 residues, the cysteine and phenylalanine included. Of all the DNA, just the CDR3 is kept, 42 bases in frame from base 1. The trim is 4 bases for V and 4 bases for J, with a gap of 16 bases between the germline ends. The paper as a whole reports these results and caveats: The highest TCR clonal expansion was observed in HAM/TSP patients, whereas the lowest was observed in MS patients, even when compared with healthy controls. Expanded clones from different subjects shared no identical CDR3 amino acid sequences, which suggests that TCR-beta repertoires were private in all groups.

The healthy controls were volunteers from a blood bank in Maryland, USA. Libraries from unsorted PBMCs were made from 2 million PBMCs kept in RNAlater at -80 degrees C until RNA extraction. Peripheral blood was subjected to Ficoll-Hypaque density gradient centrifugation to isolate PBMCs, which were then cryopreserved in liquid nitrogen. The sequence is built from TRBV29-1 and TRBJ1-1; a tentative D match to TRBD1 spans 5 bases. Sample: PBMCs. The sequence derives from a man aged 18 to 29 in good health. The DNA is as follows: TGCAGCGTTGTAGACAGTCTCATGGGCACTGAAGCTTTCTTT. It translates as CSVVDSLMGTEAFF.